This T cell receptor beta chain was captured in a study of metastatic and nonmetastatic thyroid tumors. Study summary: Repertoires were compared across blood and tumor or nodule tissue from malignant and benign thyroid patients.

Source study methods: For papillary thyroid cancer, a distant-metastasis classifier was constructed from CDR3 differences observed across clinicopathological groups. Through MiXCR, TCRdb re-clonotyped the PCR reads. The V and J calls were determined by TCRdb, not by the authors. Of about 20,000 clones listed, 34% are singletons. Germline CDR1 and CDR2: MNHEY and SVGAGI. The CDR3 region is 14 residues in length, termini included. About this clone itself: Without the conserved terminal phenylalanine or tryptophan, this CDR3 likely stems from a read error. The DNA is left out, because the CDR3 cannot be placed on it with certainty; the CDR3 is given as TCRdb lists it.

All patients were treatment-naive before thyroid surgery. The J gene is TRBJ1-5, the V gene TRBV6-5; TRBD1 is the table's D call and was not checked against the DNA. Sequencing used tumor tissue. The TCR was taken from a male donor with papillary thyroid cancer or a benign thyroid nodule (not recorded which). Some clones in this sample may be carry-over from other donors' samples. CDR3 residues: CASILIQVDQPLHS.